This TCR beta chain was sequenced during a study of CD8+ T cells in alopecia areata. The wider study: Twice daily, treated patients received 5 to 10 mg of oral tofacitinib.

This CDR3 has 15 amino acids. Germline lookup yields CDR1 SQVTM and CDR2 ANQGSEA. The V and J ends lost 7 bases and 0 bases respectively, with 16 bases between them. After isolation, RNA underwent reverse transcription to generate cDNA as the sequencing template. Clones were sequenced by immunoSEQ multiplex PCR, and TCRdb holds only the in-frame ones, with some missing. The sample contains 150,000 or so clones, 85% to 90% of which appear only once. This specimen consisted of CD8+ T cells sorted from blood, obtained at week 0. The sequence was obtained from a human donor with alopecia areata. The chain has TRBV29-1 and TRBJ1-3, with a possible D match to TRBD1 (6 bases). CDR3 sequence reads: CSGRDTLDSGNTIYF. The CDR3 DNA reads TGCAGCGGACGGGACACCCTCGACTCTGGAAACACCATATATTTT.